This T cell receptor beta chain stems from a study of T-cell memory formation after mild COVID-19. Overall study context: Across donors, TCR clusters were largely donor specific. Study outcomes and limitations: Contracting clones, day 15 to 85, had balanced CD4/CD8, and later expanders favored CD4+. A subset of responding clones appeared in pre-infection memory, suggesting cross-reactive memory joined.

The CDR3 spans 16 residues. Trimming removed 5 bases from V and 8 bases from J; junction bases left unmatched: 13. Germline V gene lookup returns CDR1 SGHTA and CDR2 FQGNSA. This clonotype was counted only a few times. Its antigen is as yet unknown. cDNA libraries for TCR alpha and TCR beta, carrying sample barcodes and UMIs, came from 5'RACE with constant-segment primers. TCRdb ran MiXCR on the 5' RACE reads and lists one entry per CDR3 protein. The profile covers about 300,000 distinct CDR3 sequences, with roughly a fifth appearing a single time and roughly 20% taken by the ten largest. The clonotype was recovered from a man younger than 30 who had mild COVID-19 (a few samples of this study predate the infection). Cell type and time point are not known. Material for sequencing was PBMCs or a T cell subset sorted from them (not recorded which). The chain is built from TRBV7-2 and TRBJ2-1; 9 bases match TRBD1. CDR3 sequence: CASSTDRDRVFYEQFF. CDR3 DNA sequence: TGTGCCAGCAGCACCGACCGGGACAGGGTCTTTTATGAGCAGTTCTTC.